The 31 T cell receptor beta chains given below trace back to one sample, sequenced in a study of blood T cells in healthy people across ages. Alongside a J-beta primer mix, a sample-barcoded 5' primer served in a second PCR lasting about 7 to 11 cycles. TCRdb passed the 5' RACE reads through MiXCR, listing each CDR3 protein once. The table records hundreds of thousands of distinct CDR3 sequences, 25% of them present only once. These data also formed part of another study, on T cells of mothers and their children.

Sequenced material: blood. These TCRs come from a boy under 18 in good health.

V is TRBV12-3 or TRBV12-4 and J is TRBJ1-2; D is ambiguous. V was cut by 3 bases and J by 4 bases, with 9 bases left in between. This CDR3 comprises 13 residues. The CDR3 coding sequence is TGTGCCAGCAGTTTTGGAGACCTCTATGGCTACACCTTC. Translation gives CASSFGDLYGYTF.

This clonotype was recorded at least ten times. This chain connects TRBV29-1 to TRBJ2-5; D gene ambiguous. CDR1 and CDR2 from the germline V gene are SQVTM and ANQGSEA. Trimming shortened V by 0 bases and J by 3 bases, and 17 bases separated the two germline ends. The CDR3 length is 16 residues. CDR3 protein: CSVEDLRNQPEETQYF. CDR3 in DNA: TGCAGCGTTGAAGATCTTAGGAACCAGCCCGAAGAGACCCAGTACTTC.

The V call is TRBV19, the J call TRBJ1-1, with 9 bases identical to TRBD1. The ends lost 7 bases at V and 4 bases at J; junction bases unmatched: 7. CDR1 is LNHDA and CDR2 is SQIVND in the germline V gene (reference sequence). The CDR3 runs to 14 residues. The CDR3 DNA reads TGTGCCAGTACCGCGGGACAGGGATTCACTGAAGCTTTCTTT. Its protein is CASTAGQGFTEAFF. The full variable domain, with the rest looked up from reference TRBV19 and TRBJ1-1, is DGGITQSPKYLFRKEGQNVTLSCEQNLNHDAMYWYRQDPGQGLRLIYYSQIVNDFQKGDIAEGYSVSREKKESFPLTVTSAQKNPTAFYLCASTAGQGFTEAFFGQGTRLTVV.

This sequence joins TRBV9 and TRBJ1-6, with 9 bases that match TRBD1. V shed 3 bases, J shed 1 base, and the junction held 5 bases outside the gene matches. The CDR3 extends over 17 amino acids. Germline lookup yields CDR1 SGDLS and CDR2 YYNGEE. CDR3 loop: CASSAGTGRSYNSPLHF. As DNA, the CDR3 is TGTGCCAGCAGCGCCGGGACAGGGCGGTCCTATAATTCACCCCTCCACTTT.

This clonotype appeared a few times. The chain has TRBV29-1 and TRBJ1-4; D unresolved. Trimming pared 6 bases from V and 8 bases from J, leaving 10 bases between. The germline CDR1 and CDR2 sequences are SQVTM and ANQGSEA. The CDR3 has 11 residues. CDR3 residues: CSVVWGEKLFF. CDR3 sequence (DNA): TGCAGCGTCGTATGGGGAGAAAAACTGTTTTTT. Full variable domain (outside the CDR3, taken from reference TRBV29-1 and TRBJ1-4): SAVISQKPSRDICQRGTSLTIQCQVDSQVTMMFWYRQQPGQSLTLIATANQGSEATYESGFVIDKFPISRPNLTFSTLTVSNMSPEDSSIYLCSVVWGEKLFFGSGTQLSVL.

The chain is built from TRBV7-9 and TRBJ1-2, with D possibly being TRBD1 (5 bases). This CDR3 region has 15 residues. Germline V gene lookup returns CDR1 SEHNR and CDR2 FQNEAQ (reference sequence). Trimming shortened V by 4 bases and J by 5 bases, and 17 bases separated the two germline ends. The CDR3 DNA follows: TGTGCCAGCAGCTCGGGAACTCGGGGACCATATGGCTACACCTTC. It codes for CASSSGTRGPYGYTF.

V gene TRBV5-1 combines with J gene TRBJ2-5; D may correspond to TRBD1 or TRBD2 (5 bases each). V was clipped by 0 bases and J by 4 bases, with 10 bases between them. The CDR3 extends over 14 amino acids. Germline V gives CDR1 SGHRS, CDR2 YFSETQ. The chain's CDR3 is CASSLDTGTETQYF. CDR3 nucleotide sequence: TGCGCCAGCAGCTTGGACACGGGGACAGAGACCCAGTACTTC. Full variable domain (missing parts from reference TRBV5-1 and TRBJ2-5): KAGVTQTPRYLIKTRGQQVTLSCSPISGHRSVSWYQQTPGQGLQFLFEYFSETQRNKGNFPGRFSGRQFSNSRSEMNVSTLELGDSALYLCASSLDTGTETQYFGPGTRLLVL.

This chain joins TRBV28 and TRBJ2-3; 8 positions match TRBD2. Germline V CDR1 and CDR2: MDHEN, SYDVKM. The trim removed 6 bases at V and 4 bases at J, leaving 9 bases unmatched. The CDR3 covers 15 residues. The CDR3 DNA reads TGTGCCAGCAGCGGTGGGGGACTAGGAGCAGATACGCAGTATTTT. It specifies CASSGGGLGADTQYF.

This clonotype occurred a few times. A read error may produce the germline difference seen at one junction end. The chain uses TRBV4-2 and TRBJ2-7; 11 positions match TRBD1. The V gene's germline CDR1 is LGHNA and CDR2 YNFKEQ. The CDR3 contains 15 residues. In nucleotides, the CDR3 is TGTGCTAGCAGCCGACTGGGACAGGGGGTCGGCGAGCAGTACTTC. Translated, it gives CASSRLGQGVGEQYF.

This clonotype was seen only a few times. The chain employs TRBV5-1 and TRBJ2-2, with a possible D match to TRBD1 (6 bases). Germline-derived CDR1 and CDR2 are SGHRS and YFSETQ. V was trimmed by 4 bases and J by 7 bases, leaving 14 bases between them. This CDR3 is built from 14 residues. In nucleotides, the CDR3 is TGCGCCAGCAGCCGGAACAGGGTCAGCGGGGAGCTGTTTTTT. Amino acids: CASSRNRVSGELFF. Variable domain in full (rest from reference TRBV5-1 and TRBJ2-2): KAGVTQTPRYLIKTRGQQVTLSCSPISGHRSVSWYQQTPGQGLQFLFEYFSETQRNKGNFPGRFSGRQFSNSRSEMNVSTLELGDSALYLCASSRNRVSGELFFGEGSRLTVL.

This chain links TRBV6-1 with TRBJ2-1; 8 bases align to TRBD2. The CDR3 totals 15 residues. The junction had 8 bases not matched to a gene; V was cut back by 7 bases and J by 3 bases. CDR1 is MNHNS and CDR2 is SASEGT in the germline V gene. CDR3: CASTVTSENYNEQFF. As DNA, the CDR3 is TGTGCCAGCACCGTGACTAGCGAGAACTACAATGAGCAGTTCTTC.

The CDR3 coding sequence is TGTGCCAGCAGTTTACGTGTTGGTCTTGCGGAAGATGAGCAGTTCTTC. Protein sequence: CASSLRVGLAEDEQFF. V usage is TRBV12-3 or TRBV12-4 and J usage is TRBJ2-5; D is uncertain. The J call could be wrong; TRBJ2-1 is a better fit for the DNA end. CDR3 size: 16 residues.

This chain's CDR3 is CASSQDGRNTEAFF. The CDR3 nucleotides read TGCGCCAGCAGCCAAGACGGACGGAACACTGAAGCTTTCTTT. The chain links TRBV4-3 to TRBJ1-1; D ambiguous. This CDR3 region has 14 residues. CDR1 is LGHNA, CDR2 YSLEER, per germline. V was pared by 0 bases and J by 1 base, with 6 bases between.

The genes are TRBV25-1 and TRBJ2-7; D not certain. The length of the CDR3 is 13 residues. Per the germline V gene, CDR1 is MGHDK and CDR2 is SYGVNS. The V end was cut by 6 bases, the J end by 0 bases, with 9 bases between. The CDR3 DNA reads TGTGCCAGCAGAGACTGGGACTCCTACGAGCAGTACTTC. Residues: CASRDWDSYEQYF.

There are a few counts of this clonotype. The chain carries TRBV28 and TRBJ2-7; 10 positions agree with TRBD2. Germline loops: CDR1 MDHEN, CDR2 SYDVKM. The V segment lost 3 bases and the J segment 6 bases; nucleotides outside the gene matches: 8. CDR3 length: 15 amino acids. The CDR3 nucleotides read TGTGCCAGCAGTTTTAACGTGGCTAGCGGGAGCGAGCAGTACTTC. This translates into CASSFNVASGSEQYF. Full variable domain (remainder filled in from reference TRBV28 and TRBJ2-7): DVKVTQSSRYLVKRTGEKVFLECVQDMDHENMFWYRQDPGLGLRLIYFSYDVKMKEKGDIPEGYSVSREKKERFSLILESASTNQTSMYLCASSFNVASGSEQYFGPGTRLTVT.

The chain recombines TRBV18 with TRBJ2-5; no clear D. Trimming took 7 bases from V and 5 from J, leaving 17 bases between them. This CDR3 spans 14 amino acids. Germline V gene sequence: CDR1 KGHSH, CDR2 LQKENI. The CDR3 sequence is CASFFTDRPETQYF. The CDR3 DNA reads as TGTGCCAGCTTTTTTACGGACCGGCCCGAGACCCAGTACTTC.

The rearrangement links TRBV4-1 to TRBJ2-4; TRBD2 matches at 15 bases. The CDR3 loop spans 17 amino acids. The germline V gene has CDR1 MGHRA and CDR2 YSYEKL. V lost 2 bases to trimming and J lost 13 bases; unmatched junction nucleotides: 12. The chain's CDR3 is CASSQNAVGTSGRNQYF. CDR3 DNA: TGCGCCAGCAGCCAAAACGCAGTCGGGACTAGCGGGAGGAACCAGTACTTC.

On this clonotype itself: An end of the junction differs from the germline gene, which may be a read error. This rearrangement joins TRBV24-1 to TRBJ1-1; TRBD1 might be the D (5 bases). The CDR3 runs 13 residues. The germline V gene has CDR1 KGHDR and CDR2 SFDVKD. The CDR3 DNA sequence: TGTGCCACCAGTGAGCTCGGGGGTTCTGAAACTTTCTTT. Its protein product is CATSELGGSETFF.

This clonotype has a handful of counts. V gene TRBV6-1 combines with J gene TRBJ1-2, with D possibly matching TRBD1 (5 bases). The V gene's germline CDR1 is MNHNS and CDR2 SASEGT. Trimming took 6 bases from V and 1 from J, leaving 21 bases between them. The CDR3 is 17 residues long. The CDR3 DNA follows: TGTGCCAGCAGGTCCCGGATAGGGGAGTGTGGTAACTATGGCTACACCTTC. As protein: CASRSRIGECGNYGYTF.

The chain uses TRBV6-8 and TRBJ2-5; D ambiguous. The germline V gene encodes CDR1 MNHGY and CDR2 SAAAGT. The CDR3 extends over 14 amino acids. Trimming took 6 bases from V and 3 from J, leaving 14 bases between them. DNA for the CDR3: TGTGCCAGCAGCGGACCATTCCGAAAAGAGACCCAGTACTTC. It codes for CASSGPFRKETQYF.

This clonotype was seen a few times. The V call is TRBV5-1, the J call TRBJ2-5; D not certain. The CDR3 runs to 15 residues. Germline CDR1 reads SGHRS; CDR2 reads YFSETQ. V lost 2 bases and J 2 bases, leaving 13 bases between the germline ends. The DNA for the CDR3 is TGCGCCAGCAGCTTCACTTCCTCCCGACAAGAGACCCAGTACTTC. This sequence encodes CASSFTSSRQETQYF.

The chain joins TRBV12-5 to TRBJ2-1; D gene unclear. The J call may be wrong; the DNA end is better matched by TRBJ2-7. Germline V lookup: CDR1 LGHNT, CDR2 FRNRAP. The CDR3 covers 13 residues. The CDR3 spells CASGFAPSYEQYF. In DNA, the CDR3 is TGTGCTAGTGGTTTCGCACCTTCCTACGAGCAGTACTTC.

V is TRBV4-1 and J is TRBJ1-2; tentatively, D is TRBD1 (5 bases). Germline V gene sequence: CDR1 MGHRA, CDR2 YSYEKL. The CDR3 is 14 amino acids. Deletions cut 0 bases from V and 7 bases from J, with 12 bases between. CDR3 bases: TGCGCCAGCAGCCAAGAATGGCAGGGTTTTGGCTACACCTTC. Translating it yields CASSQEWQGFGYTF.

This chain joins TRBV10-3 and TRBJ2-5, with no clear D. Judging by the DNA end, TRBJ2-7 fits better; the J call may be wrong. Germline values: CDR1 ENHRY, CDR2 SYGVKD. The length of the CDR3 is 13 residues. Written as DNA, the CDR3 is TGTGCCATCAGTGCAGGTGGCTCCTACGAGCAGTACTTC. Amino acid sequence: CAISAGGSYEQYF.

This sequence joins TRBV6-6 and TRBJ2-3, with 7 bases lining up with TRBD1. Trimming at V came to 5 bases and at J to 9 bases, leaving 2 bases not matched to a gene. This CDR3 spans 11 amino acids. Germline CDR1 reads MNHNY; CDR2 reads SVGAGI (reference sequence). CDR3 in amino acids: CASSTGVTQYF. CDR3 bases: TGTGCCAGCAGTACAGGGGTCACGCAGTATTTT.

In this sample, this clonotype turned up a few times. The chain recombines TRBV20-1 with TRBJ1-4; D not certain. Germline CDR1 is DFQATT and CDR2 is SNEGSKA (reference sequence). This CDR3 comprises 14 residues. Trimming pared 6 bases from V and 7 bases from J, leaving 18 bases between. CDR3 sequence (DNA): TGCAGTGCAGCACAGCGAGTTGGTTCTGAAAAACTGTTTTTT. As protein: CSAAQRVGSEKLFF.

The chain has TRBV29-1 and TRBJ1-1; TRBD1 matches at 10 bases. Per germline, CDR1 SQVTM and CDR2 ANQGSEA. This CDR3 is built from 14 residues. V trimming: 3 bases; J trimming: 4 bases; junction bases outside the gene matches: 5. The CDR3, as DNA: TGCAGCGTTGAGGGAGGACAGGGGGGCACTGAAGCTTTCTTT. Translation: CSVEGGQGGTEAFF.

The chain joins TRBV6-6 to TRBJ1-2, with 9 bases lining up with TRBD1. The J segment lost 2 bases and the V segment lost 7 bases, leaving 5 bases of the junction unmatched. This CDR3 has 14 amino acids. The V gene's germline CDR1 is MNHNY and CDR2 SVGAGI (reference sequence). Here the CDR3 DNA reads TGTGCCAGCAACACCGGGACAGGGAACTATGGCTACACCTTC. As protein: CASNTGTGNYGYTF.

The chain combines TRBV7-9 with TRBJ1-2; no firm D call. The CDR3 consists of 16 residues. V gave up 8 bases and J gave up 0 bases, with 19 bases separating them. CDR1 SEHNR and CDR2 FQNEAQ come from the germline V gene (reference sequence). The CDR3 region has the DNA TGTGCCAGCGCCCGCGGTTTCAGAGGAACTAACTATGGCTACACCTTC. This translates into CASARGFRGTNYGYTF.

Here the CDR3 reads CASSLGTVSEQYF. CDR3 nucleotides: TGTGCCAGCAGTTTAGGGACAGTAAGCGAGCAGTACTTC. This chain links TRBV12-3 or TRBV12-4 with TRBJ2-5; the D gene is possibly TRBD1 (6 bases). The J call may not be correct, given that the DNA end is closer to TRBJ2-7. The CDR3 length is 13 residues.

CDR3 in amino acids: CASSSSSGSNYGYTF. The CDR3 DNA reads TGTGCCAGCAGTTCATCGTCGGGTTCTAACTATGGCTACACCTTC. The gene calls are TRBV27 and TRBJ1-2; D remains unclear. The V and J ends lost 4 bases and 0 bases respectively, with 12 bases between them. The CDR3 runs 15 residues. CDR1 is MNHEY and CDR2 is SMNVEV in the germline V gene (reference sequence).